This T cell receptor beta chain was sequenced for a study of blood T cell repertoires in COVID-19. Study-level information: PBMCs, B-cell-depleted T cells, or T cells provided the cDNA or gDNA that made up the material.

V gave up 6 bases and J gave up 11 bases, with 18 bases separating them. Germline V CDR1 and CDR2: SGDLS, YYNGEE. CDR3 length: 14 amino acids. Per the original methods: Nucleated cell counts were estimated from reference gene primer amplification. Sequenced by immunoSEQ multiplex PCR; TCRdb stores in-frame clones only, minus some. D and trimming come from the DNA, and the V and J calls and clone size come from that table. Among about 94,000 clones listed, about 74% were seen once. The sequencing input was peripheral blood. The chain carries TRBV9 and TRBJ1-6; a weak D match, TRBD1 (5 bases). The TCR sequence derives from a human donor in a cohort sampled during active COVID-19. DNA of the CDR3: TGTGCCAGCACCGGGGACCCAGGGACTGCACCCCTCCACTTT. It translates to CASTGDPGTAPLHF.